This T cell receptor (beta chain) was documented in a study of vaccination effects on CD4 cells after COVID-19. General observations from the study: Clones of infection and vaccine origin contracted markedly late after vaccination. Researchers report that only 1 of 255 vaccine-induced clones in healthy vaccinees cross-reacted with common cold coronaviruses.

Clones were read by immunoSEQ multiplex PCR, and TCRdb kept only the in-frame ones, dropping some. The profile covers about 46,000 clones, with about 70% appearing a single time and over 13% taken by the ten largest. CDR1 MGHRA and CDR2 YSYEKL come from the germline V gene. The CDR3 loop spans 18 amino acids. With 0 bases clipped from V and 10 bases from J, the junction kept 14 bases outside the gene matches. The table lists this clone with a count of one. Its target is unknown. Viral peptide pool expansion of antigen-specific CD4+ T cells preceded sequencing in the ViraFEST assay. Culture proceeded for roughly ten days, and CD4+ T cells were then isolated. The cohort was immunized with two doses of either the BNT162b2 or mRNA-1273 vaccine. All vaccine recipients tested negative for nucleocapsid antibodies and had never contracted SARS-CoV-2 infection. About 2.1 million PBMC were placed in each well, which was supplemented with about 10 IU/ml IL-2 and around 9.9 ug/ml peptides.

J is TRBJ2-1 and V is TRBV4-1, with 11 bases lining up with TRBD2. Material: CD4+ T cells from PBMCs cultured with HCoV-OC43 spike peptides, obtained after COVID-19 vaccination. The sample's subset: HCoV-OC43 spike overlapping peptide pool stimulation. The source is a human donor who received a COVID-19 vaccine. The CDR3 sequence is CASSQELRLAGGSREQFF. The CDR3 DNA sequence: TGCGCCAGCAGCCAAGAGTTACGGCTAGCGGGGGGATCGCGGGAGCAGTTCTTC.